This TCR beta chain was recovered during a study of tumor-infiltrating lymphocytes in primary liver carcinoma. Study overall: Patients had primary liver carcinoma treated by surgical resection.

V was cut by 2 bases and J by 6 bases, with 17 bases left in between. Germline V gives CDR1 MNHEY, CDR2 SVGEGT. There are 15 residues in the CDR3. Points from the study as a whole: Tumor region pairs showed greater overlap than either tumor-adjacent or tumor-blood pairs did.

Synthesis of TCR beta cDNA was carried out from around 500 ng total RNA with a constant-region primer. Three nested multiplex PCR rounds, a slightly modified ARM-PCR method, built the TCR beta libraries. In the first two PCR rounds, TRBV1-TRBV30 forward primers were paired with a C-beta reverse primer, and each round lasted approximately 9 cycles. TCRdb called the multiplex PCR reads again in MiXCR, with one record for every CDR3 protein. The sample holds a few hundred thousand distinct CDR3 sequences, about three fifths seen once. This clonotype was detected a few times. Its antigen is undetermined. The study extracted blood RNA from unsorted whole blood and also extracted germline DNA. Patients had chronic HBV infection and were treatment-naive.

The chain has TRBV6-2 or TRBV6-3 and TRBJ2-7; D gene unclear. The sequenced sample was peripheral blood. The origin of this receptor is a woman aged 25 to 45 with primary liver carcinoma and hepatitis B virus infection. The CDR3 DNA follows: TGTGCCAGCAGTTACACCTATACGTTAACGGGCGAGCAGTACTTC. This encodes CASSYTYTLTGEQYF.